Listed here are 29 T cell receptor beta chains from one sample, sequenced in a study of cytomegalovirus exposure and HLA in healthy donors. In the PCR, 60 Vbeta and 13 Jbeta primers were used. Some clones are missing from TCRdb's copy, which holds only in-frame ones; the method was immunoSEQ multiplex PCR. The data hold 65,000 to 100,000 clones, with roughly three quarters observed a single time. Sequenced sample: PBMCs. These TCRs come from a man aged 40-49 years in good health and CMV-seronegative.

This clone was seen only once. The chain carries TRBV28 and TRBJ1-2; a possible D gene is TRBD1 (6 bases). V was clipped by 5 bases and J by 6 bases, with 13 bases between them. This CDR3 spans 13 amino acids. Per the germline V gene, CDR1 is MDHEN and CDR2 is SYDVKM. The CDR3: CASSKQNRDGYTF. The CDR3 region has the DNA TGTGCCAGCAGTAAGCAAAACAGGGATGGCTACACCTTC.

This clone is a singleton in its sample. This chain links TRBV7-6 with TRBJ2-1; 9 positions match TRBD1. CDR1 and CDR2 (germline): SGHVS, FNYEAQ. V was pared by 4 bases and J by 8 bases, with 12 bases of the junction left unmatched. The CDR3 runs 16 residues. CDR3 in DNA: TGTGCCAGCAGCTCAAGTCGGGGGACAGGGATCTATGAGCAGTTCTTC. Amino acids: CASSSSRGTGIYEQFF.

This chain uses TRBV10-1 with TRBJ2-7; 9 positions match TRBD1. Germline V gene data show CDR1 as WNHNN and CDR2 as SYGVQD (reference sequence). The CDR3 has 17 residues. The V segment lost 0 bases and the J segment 3 bases; nucleotides outside the gene matches: 9. The CDR3 DNA is TGCGCCAGCAGTGAGTCACAATGGTACAGGGGGCTCTACGAGCAGTACTTC. Its protein product is CASSESQWYRGLYEQYF.

The rearrangement uses TRBV6-1 and TRBJ2-7; D remains unclear. The CDR3 is 16 amino acids. V was clipped by 0 bases and J by 3 bases, with 15 bases between them. Germline V gene lookup returns CDR1 MNHNS and CDR2 SASEGT. Here the CDR3 reads CASSEAPSPVYYEQYF. The CDR3 nucleotides read TGTGCCAGCAGTGAAGCCCCAAGCCCCGTCTACTACGAGCAGTACTTC.

This chain uses TRBV28 with TRBJ1-3; 9 bases are a match to TRBD1. Germline values: CDR1 MDHEN, CDR2 SYDVKM. The CDR3 contains 15 residues. The V segment lost 6 bases and the J segment 0 bases; nucleotides outside the gene matches: 3. The CDR3 reads CASSSTGGSGNTIYF. CDR3 bases: TGTGCCAGCAGCTCGACAGGGGGCTCTGGAAACACCATATATTTT.

The chain combines TRBV9 with TRBJ2-7, with 8 bases fitting TRBD1. CDR1 and CDR2 from the germline V gene are SGDLS and YYNGEE. CDR3 length equals 15 residues. The J segment lost 2 bases and the V segment lost 4 bases, leaving 8 bases of the junction unmatched. As DNA, the CDR3 is TGTGCCAGCAGCCCCCCGGGACAGGAAACCTACGAGCAGTACTTC. It translates to CASSPPGQETYEQYF.

This clone was seen a handful of times. The chain employs TRBV18 and TRBJ2-3, with 8 bases aligning to TRBD2. The CDR3 is made up of 16 amino acids. From germline, CDR1 is KGHSH and CDR2 LQKENI. V was pared by 2 bases and J by 3 bases, with 7 bases of the junction left unmatched. CDR3 in DNA: TGTGCCAGCTCACCAAGGAACGGGGGGGCAACAGATACGCAGTATTTT. As protein: CASSPRNGGATDTQYF.

This clone was counted a single time. This chain links TRBV6-1 with TRBJ1-6; no clear D. The V and J ends lost 1 base and 8 bases respectively, with 12 bases between them. The CDR3 consists of 15 residues. Germline values: CDR1 MNHNS, CDR2 SASEGT. DNA of the CDR3: TGTGCCAGCAGTGAAGGAATTGGGAGAGATTCACCCCTCCACTTT. It translates to CASSEGIGRDSPLHF.

Only a few counts were recorded for this clone. V and J are TRBV7-3 and TRBJ1-1, with D unresolved. The germline V gene encodes CDR1 SGHTA and CDR2 FQGTGA. Trimming stripped 5 bases from V and 3 bases from J, with 10 bases between. This CDR3 comprises 13 residues. The CDR3 reads CASSPLGDTEAFF. CDR3 sequence (DNA): TGTGCCAGCAGCCCCTTAGGAGACACTGAAGCTTTCTTT.

This clone has only a few counts. The rearrangement uses TRBV19 and TRBJ1-5; D perhaps matches TRBD1 (5 bases). Trimming took off 0 bases at V and 5 bases at J, with 8 bases between the two ends. In germline, CDR1 is LNHDA, CDR2 SQIVND (reference sequence). The CDR3 runs to 14 residues. DNA of the CDR3: TGTGCCAGTAGTATAGAAAGGGACTATCAGCCCCAGCATTTT. Translation: CASSIERDYQPQHF.

As to this clone: One junction end does not reproduce the germline sequence, and a read error may be involved. The chain links TRBV30 to TRBJ1-5, with TRBD1 identical over 10 bases. The CDR3 extends over 15 amino acids. CDR1 GTSNPN and CDR2 SVGIG come from the germline V gene (reference sequence). The CDR3 sequence is CAWDRGLYSNQPQHF. CDR3 sequence (DNA): TGCGCTTGGGACAGGGGACTTTATAGCAATCAGCCCCAGCATTTT.

DNA of the CDR3: TGTGCCAGCAGTTCCCCGGGACAGCTGGCAACTAATGAAAAACTGTTTTTT. It encodes CASSSPGQLATNEKLFF. V and J are TRBV28 and TRBJ1-4, with 7 bases aligning to TRBD1. Germline V gives CDR1 MDHEN, CDR2 SYDVKM. This CDR3 region has 17 residues. The V segment lost 4 bases and the J segment 0 bases; nucleotides outside the gene matches: 8.

The chain uses TRBV11-3 and TRBJ2-1; D not certain. Between the trimmed V and J ends, which lost 0 bases and 7 bases, there was a span of 7 bases. The V gene's germline CDR1 is SGHNT and CDR2 YENEEA. The CDR3 is 13 amino acids. The CDR3 bases are TGTGCCAGCAGCTTAGAGAACCGGAATGAGCAGTTCTTC. Its protein product is CASSLENRNEQFF. The full variable domain, completed using reference TRBV11-3 and TRBJ2-1, is EAGVVQSPRYKIIEKKQPVAFWCNPISGHNTLYWYLQNLGQGPELLIRYENEEAVDDSQLPKDRFSAERLKGVDSTLKIQPAELGDSAVYLCASSLENRNEQFFGPGTRLTVL.

This rearrangement joins TRBV5-5 to TRBJ1-1; TRBD1 matches 8 bases. V dropped 2 bases and J dropped 5; count of bases not matched to a gene: 5. Germline V gives CDR1 SGHKS, CDR2 YYEKEE (reference sequence). The CDR3 totals 14 residues. CDR3 sequence reads: CASSFGQGFTEAFF. The CDR3, as DNA: TGTGCCAGCAGCTTCGGACAGGGATTTACTGAAGCTTTCTTT.

This rearrangement joins TRBV5-6 to TRBJ1-2, with D possibly being TRBD1 (6 bases). Trimming removed 4 bases at V and 4 bases at J, with 14 bases between. The length of the CDR3 is 14 residues. Germline loops: CDR1 SGHDT, CDR2 YYEEEE. In nucleotides, the CDR3 is TGTGCCAGCAGCCCAGACAGGCCGGGCTATGGCTACACCTTC. Encoded protein: CASSPDRPGYGYTF.

The rearrangement links TRBV5-1 to TRBJ1-2, with D possibly TRBD1 on 6 matching bases. Between the trimmed V and J ends, which lost 0 bases and 2 bases, there was a span of 14 bases. CDR3 length: 16 residues. Germline V lookup: CDR1 SGHRS, CDR2 YFSETQ. In nucleotides, the CDR3 is TGCGCCAGCAGCTTGGGTACGGGACAAGGGAACTATGGCTACACCTTC. The encoded protein is CASSLGTGQGNYGYTF.

The V and J genes are TRBV7-2 and TRBJ2-7; possibly TRBD1 for D (5 bases). Germline CDR1 and CDR2: SGHTA and FQGNSA. This CDR3 has 14 amino acids. V was trimmed by 0 bases and J by 2 bases, leaving 8 bases between them. CDR3 sequence reads: CASSLAQGPYEQYF. The CDR3 DNA sequence: TGTGCCAGCAGCTTAGCGCAGGGCCCCTACGAGCAGTACTTC.

This clone has only one observation. The V call is TRBV5-1, the J call TRBJ1-4, with D possibly matching TRBD1 (5 bases). The V and J ends lost 4 bases and 6 bases respectively, with 10 bases between them. Germline loops: CDR1 SGHRS, CDR2 YFSETQ. The CDR3 sequence is 13 residues long. The CDR3 protein is CASSRLGDEKLFF. The CDR3 bases are TGCGCCAGCAGCAGACTAGGGGATGAAAAACTGTTTTTT.

CDR3 loop: CASSYYAGPNQPQHF. The CDR3 nucleotides read TGTGCCAGCAGTTACTATGCAGGGCCCAATCAGCCCCAGCATTTT. This chain connects TRBV6-5 to TRBJ1-5; TRBD1 might be the D (5 bases). V lost 1 base, J lost 3 bases, and 10 bases lay in between. CDR1 is MNHEY and CDR2 is SVGAGI in the germline V gene. The CDR3 has 15 residues.

This clone showed up just once. V gene TRBV28 combines with J gene TRBJ2-2; the D gene is possibly TRBD2 (5 bases). There are 14 residues in the CDR3. V lost 3 bases and J 5 bases, leaving 10 bases between the germline ends. Germline V lookup: CDR1 MDHEN, CDR2 SYDVKM. The CDR3 coding sequence is TGTGCCAGCAGTTTCATCTCGGGGACCGGGGAGCTGTTTTTT. Amino acid sequence: CASSFISGTGELFF.

The chain combines TRBV5-5 with TRBJ1-3; weak D call: TRBD1 (5 bases). V was clipped by 2 bases and J by 0 bases, with 9 bases between them. CDR1 and CDR2 (germline): SGHKS, YYEKEE (reference sequence). This CDR3 has 15 residues. The CDR3 loop is CASSLDSTSGNTIYF. DNA of the CDR3: TGTGCCAGCAGCTTAGACAGCACCTCTGGAAACACCATATATTTT.

The chain employs TRBV9 and TRBJ1-6; possibly TRBD1 for D (5 bases). The CDR3 runs to 17 residues. The V and J ends lost 4 bases and 0 bases respectively, with 14 bases between them. CDR1 SGDLS and CDR2 YYNGEE come from the germline V gene. The CDR3 DNA is TGTGCCAGCAGCTCCCCCCGGGGGAGCTCCTATAATTCACCCCTCCACTTT. The encoded protein is CASSSPRGSSYNSPLHF.

This clone was observed a handful of times. The V gene is TRBV15, the J gene TRBJ1-5, with TRBD1 as a possible D gene (5 bases). The CDR3 totals 15 residues. The germline V gene has CDR1 LNHNV and CDR2 YYDKDF (reference sequence). V lost 5 bases and J 0 bases, leaving 11 bases between the germline ends. The CDR3 sequence: CATSLVDNSNQPQHF. The CDR3 coding sequence is TGTGCCACCAGCCTAGTGGACAATAGCAATCAGCCCCAGCATTTT.

This clone was observed a few times. The chain is built from TRBV5-1 and TRBJ2-7; TRBD1 might be the D (5 bases). This CDR3 spans 14 amino acids. V lost 1 base, J lost 3 bases, and 11 bases lay in between. Germline V gene data show CDR1 as SGHRS and CDR2 as YFSETQ. DNA of the CDR3: TGCGCCAGCAGCTTGTCCAGGGCCGGCTACGAGCAGTACTTC. It yields the protein CASSLSRAGYEQYF.

The CDR3 bases are TGCGCCAGCAGCCAAGTGCAACGGGGACTATACGAGCAGTACTTC. It is translated as CASSQVQRGLYEQYF. The chain is built from TRBV4-1 and TRBJ2-7; 7 nucleotides align to TRBD2. Unmatched junction bases numbered 7, after V lost 1 base and J lost 4 bases. The CDR3 has 15 residues. Germline CDR1 is MGHRA and CDR2 is YSYEKL.

CDR3 DNA sequence: TGTGCCAGCAGCGAGGGACAGGGCTGGCCGGCCCTCCACTTT. This encodes CASSEGQGWPALHF. The chain carries TRBV5-6 and TRBJ1-6, with 9 bases that match TRBD1. The CDR3 runs to 14 residues. CDR1 is SGHDT, CDR2 YYEEEE, per germline. Trimming removed 4 bases from V and 14 bases from J; junction bases left unmatched: 10.

The CDR3 DNA follows: TGTGCCAGCAGCCCCAGCGTAACCACCGGGGAGCTGTTTTTT. Amino acid sequence: CASSPSVTTGELFF. The gene calls are TRBV11-2 and TRBJ2-2; D not certain. The germline V and J ends were trimmed by 5 bases and 4 bases, with 11 bases remaining between them. Germline loops: CDR1 SGHAT, CDR2 FQNNGV. The CDR3 is 14 amino acids. Supplemented by reference TRBV11-2 and TRBJ2-2, the full variable domain reads EAGVAQSPRYKIIEKRQSVAFWCNPISGHATLYWYQQILGQGPKLLIQFQNNGVVDDSQLPKDRFSAERLKGVDSTLKIQPAKLEDSAVYLCASSPSVTTGELFFGEGSRLTVL.

The rearrangement uses TRBV6-1 and TRBJ2-7; D possibly corresponds to TRBD2 (6 bases). V was clipped by 2 bases and J by 4 bases, with 6 bases between them. The germline CDR1 and CDR2 sequences are MNHNS and SASEGT. The CDR3 contains 12 residues. CDR3 DNA sequence: TGTGCCAGCAGTGAACGGGGGTACGAGCAGTACTTC. Protein sequence: CASSERGYEQYF.

V gene TRBV5-1 combines with J gene TRBJ2-5; 12 bases align to TRBD2. Germline-derived CDR1 and CDR2 are SGHRS and YFSETQ. Losses at the gene ends were 7 bases for V and 5 bases for J; bases not matched to a gene: 3. This CDR3 comprises 13 residues. The CDR3 loop reads CASRTSGEETQYF. The CDR3 nucleotides read TGCGCCAGCCGGACTAGCGGGGAGGAGACCCAGTACTTC.